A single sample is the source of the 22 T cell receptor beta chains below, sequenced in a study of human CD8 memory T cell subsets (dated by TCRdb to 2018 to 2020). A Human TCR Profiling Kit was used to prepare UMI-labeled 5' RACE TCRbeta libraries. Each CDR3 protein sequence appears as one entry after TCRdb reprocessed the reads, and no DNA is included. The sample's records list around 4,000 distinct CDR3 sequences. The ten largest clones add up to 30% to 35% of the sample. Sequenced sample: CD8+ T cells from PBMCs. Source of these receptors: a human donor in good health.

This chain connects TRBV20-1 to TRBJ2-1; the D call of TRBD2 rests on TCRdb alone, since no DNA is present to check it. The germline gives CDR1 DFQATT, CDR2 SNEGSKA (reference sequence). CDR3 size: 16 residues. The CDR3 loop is CSARGLAAWGHDEQFF.

The CDR3 region is CSALRTSWNTDTQYF. The V and J genes are TRBV20-1 and TRBJ2-3; TCRdb returns TRBD2, unconfirmable since there is no DNA. CDR3 size: 15 residues. Germline V gene sequence: CDR1 DFQATT, CDR2 SNEGSKA (reference sequence).

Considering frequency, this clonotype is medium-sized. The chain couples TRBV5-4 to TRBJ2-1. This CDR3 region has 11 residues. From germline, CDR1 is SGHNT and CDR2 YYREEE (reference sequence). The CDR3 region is CASSEDNEQFF.

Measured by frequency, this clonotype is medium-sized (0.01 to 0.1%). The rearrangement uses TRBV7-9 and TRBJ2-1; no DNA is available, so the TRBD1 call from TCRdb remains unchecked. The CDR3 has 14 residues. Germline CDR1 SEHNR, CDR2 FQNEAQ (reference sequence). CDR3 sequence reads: CASSLGQPYNEQFF.

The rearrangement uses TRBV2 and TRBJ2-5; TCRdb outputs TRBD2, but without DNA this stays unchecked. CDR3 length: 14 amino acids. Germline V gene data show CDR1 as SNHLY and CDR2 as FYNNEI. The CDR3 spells CASSEKRGGKTQYF.

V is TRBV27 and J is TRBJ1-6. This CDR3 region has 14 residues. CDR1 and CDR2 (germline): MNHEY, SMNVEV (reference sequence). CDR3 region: CASSFHTFYSPLHF.

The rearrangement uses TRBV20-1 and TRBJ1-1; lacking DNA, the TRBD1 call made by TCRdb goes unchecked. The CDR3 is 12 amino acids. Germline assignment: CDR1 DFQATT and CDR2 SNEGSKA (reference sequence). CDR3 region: CSALVGDTEAFF.

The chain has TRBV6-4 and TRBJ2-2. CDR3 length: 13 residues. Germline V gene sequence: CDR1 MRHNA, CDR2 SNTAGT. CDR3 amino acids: CASSDSQAGELFF.

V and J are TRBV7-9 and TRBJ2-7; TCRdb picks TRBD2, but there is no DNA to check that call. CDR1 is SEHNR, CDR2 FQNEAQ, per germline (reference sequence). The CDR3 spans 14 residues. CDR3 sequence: CASRSAGEVDEQYF.

The CDR3 reads CAWSGEDYEQYF. The rearrangement uses TRBV30 and TRBJ2-7. The CDR3 is 12 residues long. Germline V gene sequence: CDR1 GTSNPN, CDR2 SVGIG (reference sequence).

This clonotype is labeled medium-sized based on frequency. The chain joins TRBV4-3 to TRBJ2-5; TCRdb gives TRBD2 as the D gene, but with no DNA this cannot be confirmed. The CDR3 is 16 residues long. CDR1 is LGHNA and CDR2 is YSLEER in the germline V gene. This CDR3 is CASSQGTSGNGETQYF.

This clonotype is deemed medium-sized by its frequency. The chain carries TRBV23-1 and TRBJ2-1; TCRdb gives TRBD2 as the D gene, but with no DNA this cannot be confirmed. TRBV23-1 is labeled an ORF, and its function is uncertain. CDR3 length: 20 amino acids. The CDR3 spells CASSPICPVRLAGDYNEQFF.

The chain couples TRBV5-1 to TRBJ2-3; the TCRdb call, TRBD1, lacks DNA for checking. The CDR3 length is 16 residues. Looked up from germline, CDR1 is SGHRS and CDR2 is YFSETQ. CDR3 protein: CASSSWTGEVTDTQYF.

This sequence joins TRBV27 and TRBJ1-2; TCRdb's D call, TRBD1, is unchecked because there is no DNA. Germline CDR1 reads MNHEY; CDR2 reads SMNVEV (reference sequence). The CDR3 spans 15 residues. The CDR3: CASSFGYRGNYGYTF.

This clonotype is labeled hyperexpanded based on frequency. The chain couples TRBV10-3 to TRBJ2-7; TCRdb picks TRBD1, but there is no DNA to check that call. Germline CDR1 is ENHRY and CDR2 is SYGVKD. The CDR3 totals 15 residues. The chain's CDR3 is CAISALWGGFREQYF.

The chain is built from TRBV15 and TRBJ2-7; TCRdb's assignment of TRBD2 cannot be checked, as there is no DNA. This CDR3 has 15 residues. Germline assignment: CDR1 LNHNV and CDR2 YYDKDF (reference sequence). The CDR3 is CATSSRLAGKYEQYF.

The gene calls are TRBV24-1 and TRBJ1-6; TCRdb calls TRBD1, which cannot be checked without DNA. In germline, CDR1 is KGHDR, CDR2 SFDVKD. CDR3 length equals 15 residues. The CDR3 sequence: CATSPPRTVGSPLHF.

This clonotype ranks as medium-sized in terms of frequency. The CDR3 sequence: CASLSGALTNEKLFF. The V gene is TRBV28, the J gene TRBJ1-4. Germline CDR1 is MDHEN and CDR2 is SYDVKM. This CDR3 is built from 15 residues. The variable domain in full, completed from reference TRBV28 and TRBJ1-4, reads DVKVTQSSRYLVKRTGEKVFLECVQDMDHENMFWYRQDPGLGLRLIYFSYDVKMKEKGDIPEGYSVSREKKERFSLILESASTNQTSMYLCASLSGALTNEKLFFGSGTQLSVL.

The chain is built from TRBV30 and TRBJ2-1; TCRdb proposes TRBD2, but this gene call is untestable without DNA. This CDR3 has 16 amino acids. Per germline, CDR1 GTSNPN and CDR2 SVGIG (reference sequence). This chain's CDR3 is CAWVPGLAGATNEQFF. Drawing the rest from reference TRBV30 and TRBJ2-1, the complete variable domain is SQTIHQWPATLVQPVGSPLSLECTVEGTSNPNLYWYRQAAGRGLQLLFYSVGIGQISSEVPQNLSASRPQDRQFILSSKKLLLSDSGFYLCAWVPGLAGATNEQFFGPGTRLTVL.

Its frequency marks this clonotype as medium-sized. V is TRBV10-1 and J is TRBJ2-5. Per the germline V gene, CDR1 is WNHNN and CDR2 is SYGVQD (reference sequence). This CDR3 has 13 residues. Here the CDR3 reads CASSETDSETQYF.

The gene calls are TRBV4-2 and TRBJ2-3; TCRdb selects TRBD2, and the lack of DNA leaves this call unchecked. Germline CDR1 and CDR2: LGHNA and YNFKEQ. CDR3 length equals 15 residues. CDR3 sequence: CASSQEEGFTDTQYF.

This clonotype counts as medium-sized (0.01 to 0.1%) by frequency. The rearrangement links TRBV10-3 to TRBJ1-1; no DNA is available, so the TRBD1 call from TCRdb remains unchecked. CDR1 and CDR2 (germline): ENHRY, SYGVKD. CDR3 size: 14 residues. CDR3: CAISTTGGNTEAFF.